Given below is one T cell receptor beta chain in context. Its recognized antigen is unknown. The input lacks base qualities; no much larger clone sits a single base away. Collaborating institutions collected whole blood in K2EDTA tubes following their own protocols. For TCRbeta analysis, collaborator samples were shipped as frozen whole blood, as isolated PBMCs, or as DNA extracted from either sample type. Taken from cysteine to phenylalanine, the CDR3 has 17 residues. Only the CDR3 part of the read is kept: 51 bases, read in frame from the first base. V has 3 bases trimmed and J has 3 bases trimmed; junction bases matching no gene number 10. The germline V gene (reference sequence) gives CDR1 as LNHNV and CDR2 as YYDKDF. The source of the sample is a study of blood T cell repertoires in COVID-19 (dated by TCRdb to the early 2020s). Regarding the research as a whole: The collaborator samples originated in the United States, Italy and Spain and spanned the acute and convalescent phases of COVID-19. The prospective study material was composed of cDNA or gDNA derived from T cells, B-cell-depleted T cells, or PBMCs. Deeply sampled blood TCRbeta repertoires from subjects exposed to, actively infected with, or recovered from COVID-19 were included in the dataset. The repertoires were released in a freely available public database intended as a resource for research on the immune response to SARS-CoV-2. Samples were obtained from the ongoing ImmuneRACE study (first 160 participants) and from 1,254 subjects provided by 6 global collaborators. A de-identified subject ID, COVID-19 status, age in years and sex were almost always included in the sample metadata. Where HLA class I and class II types were available, the types were taken from metadata supplied by the sample provider, not from assay-based typing.

The research as a whole found: The amount of clinical and demographic metadata varied by source and participant and was provided uncurated.

The immunoSEQ Assay, a bias-controlled multiplex PCR, was used to amplify TCRbeta CDR3 regions from genomic DNA. The paper's processing steps were these. Within the assay, amplification of reference gene primers was used to estimate how many nucleated cells each sample contained. To quantify the absolute abundance of each unique TCRbeta CDR3 rearrangement, sequence reads were collapsed and filtered. Productive Simpson clonality was computed per sample as the square root of Simpson's diversity index over productive rearrangements. TCRdb retrieved this table from immuneACCESS and kept in-frame rearrangements only. Not all clones are present; in checked studies, unresolved V genes account for under half, and no reason is known for the remainder. The V and J calls and clone size come from that table; D and trimming were worked out from the DNA. The sample data list more than 60,000 clones, and 90% of these were observed just once. The ten largest clones represent 6.9% of the sample.

Material for sequencing was peripheral blood. The chain links TRBV15 with TRBJ1-3; 8 bases in the junction line up with TRBD1. The TCR originated in a human donor in a cohort sampled during active COVID-19. The CDR3 loop reads CATSSIGTGFRGNTIYF. Here is the DNA: TGTGCCACCAGCAGTATCGGGACAGGCTTCCGTGGAAACACCATATATTTT.